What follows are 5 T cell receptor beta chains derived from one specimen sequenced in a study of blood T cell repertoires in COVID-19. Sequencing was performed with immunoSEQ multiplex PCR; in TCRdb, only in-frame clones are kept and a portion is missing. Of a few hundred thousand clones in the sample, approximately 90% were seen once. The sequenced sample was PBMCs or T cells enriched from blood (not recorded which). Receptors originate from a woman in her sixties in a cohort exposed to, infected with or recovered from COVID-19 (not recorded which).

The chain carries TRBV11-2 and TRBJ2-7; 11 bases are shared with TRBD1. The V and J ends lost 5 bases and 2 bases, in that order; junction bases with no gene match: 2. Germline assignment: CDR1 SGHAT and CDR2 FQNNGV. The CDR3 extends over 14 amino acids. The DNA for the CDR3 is TGTGCCAGCAGCCCGGGACAGGGGGCCTACGAGCAGTACTTC. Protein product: CASSPGQGAYEQYF.

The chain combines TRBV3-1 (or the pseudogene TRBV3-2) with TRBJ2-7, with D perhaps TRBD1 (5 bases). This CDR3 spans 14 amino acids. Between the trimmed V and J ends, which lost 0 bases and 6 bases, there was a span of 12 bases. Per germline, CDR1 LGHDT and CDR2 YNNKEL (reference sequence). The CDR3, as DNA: TGTGCCAGCAGCCAAGAATCAGGGCAACCCGAGCAGTACTTC. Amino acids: CASSQESGQPEQYF.

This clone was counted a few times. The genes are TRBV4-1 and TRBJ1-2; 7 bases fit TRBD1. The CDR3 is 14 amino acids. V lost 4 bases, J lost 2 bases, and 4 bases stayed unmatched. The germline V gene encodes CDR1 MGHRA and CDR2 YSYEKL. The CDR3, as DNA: TGCGCCAGCAGCCGGGACAGTTTGAACTATGGCTACACCTTC. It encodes CASSRDSLNYGYTF.

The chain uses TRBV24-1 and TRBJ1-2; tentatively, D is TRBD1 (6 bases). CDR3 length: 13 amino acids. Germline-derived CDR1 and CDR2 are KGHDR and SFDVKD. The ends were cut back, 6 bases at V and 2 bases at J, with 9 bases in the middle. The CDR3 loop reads CATSPQGNYGYTF. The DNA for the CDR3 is TGTGCCACCAGTCCCCAGGGGAACTATGGCTACACCTTC.

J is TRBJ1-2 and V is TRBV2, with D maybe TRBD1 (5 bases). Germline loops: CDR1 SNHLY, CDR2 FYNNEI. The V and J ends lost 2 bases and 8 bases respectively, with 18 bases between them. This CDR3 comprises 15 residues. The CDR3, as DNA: TGTGCCAGCAGTGAACCGTTGACCCGGGGGGACGGCTACACCTTC. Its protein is CASSEPLTRGDGYTF. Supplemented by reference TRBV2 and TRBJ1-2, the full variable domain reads EPEVTQTPSHQVTQMGQEVILRCVPISNHLYFYWYRQILGQKVEFLVSFYNNEISEKSEIFDDQFSVERPDGSNFTLKIRSTKLEDSAMYFCASSEPLTRGDGYTFGSGTRLTVV.